The 16 T cell receptor beta chains listed next were all sequenced from one sample in a study of cytomegalovirus exposure and HLA in healthy donors. The PCR used 60 Vbeta and 13 Jbeta primers. Here immunoSEQ multiplex PCR was the method, and the copy in TCRdb shows in-frame clones only, minus some. The sample has under 130,000 clones, roughly 80% seen once; the top ten hold 4%. The sequencing input was PBMCs. The source of these receptors is a man aged 45-65 years in good health and CMV-seropositive.

The CDR3 protein is CASSQQGNKAFF. CDR3 nucleotides: TGTGCCAGCAGCCAACAGGGGAATAAAGCTTTCTTT. The chain links TRBV28 to TRBJ1-1, with 7 bases lining up with TRBD1. This CDR3 comprises 12 residues. Germline assignment: CDR1 MDHEN and CDR2 SYDVKM. The V and J ends lost 6 bases and 9 bases, in that order; junction bases with no gene match: 7.

In its sample, this clone was seen once. CDR3 residues: CASRTNEQFF. The CDR3 bases are TGTGCCAGCAGAACTAATGAGCAGTTCTTC. This chain links TRBV6-1 with TRBJ2-1; no reliable D call. The CDR3 extends over 10 amino acids. Germline V gene lookup returns CDR1 MNHNS and CDR2 SASEGT. Trimming pared 6 bases from V and 7 bases from J, leaving 4 bases between.

This clone was counted a single time. The CDR3 DNA is TGTGCCAGTAGCGGACTAGCGGGGCTGGGGGAGCAGTTCTTC. Protein product: CASSGLAGLGEQFF. This chain links TRBV19 with TRBJ2-1; 12 bases map to TRBD2. V lost 6 bases, J lost 10 bases, and 7 bases stayed unmatched. CDR3 length: 14 amino acids. CDR1 is LNHDA, CDR2 SQIVND, per germline (reference sequence).

Only a few counts were recorded for this clone. DNA for the CDR3: TGTGCCAGCAGTGAAAAAGGAGAGAACTATGGCTACACCTTC. As protein: CASSEKGENYGYTF. V gene TRBV6-1 combines with J gene TRBJ1-2; no reliable D call. V lost 2 bases and J 2 bases, leaving 9 bases between the germline ends. The CDR3 length is 14 residues. The germline V gene encodes CDR1 MNHNS and CDR2 SASEGT.

The chain joins TRBV28 to TRBJ2-7, with TRBD1 identical over 7 bases. Germline loops: CDR1 MDHEN, CDR2 SYDVKM. This CDR3 is 14 amino acids long. J lost 2 bases, V lost 3 bases, and 4 bases had no gene match. CDR3 loop: CASSFLGQTYEQYF. The CDR3 bases are TGTGCCAGCAGTTTTCTGGGACAGACCTACGAGCAGTACTTC.

The chain couples TRBV27 to TRBJ2-7; TRBD1 matches 7 bases. The J call may be in error: the DNA end matches TRBJ2-1 better. This CDR3 has 15 residues. Germline lookup yields CDR1 MNHEY and CDR2 SMNVEV (reference sequence). Here the CDR3 reads CASSFAGGSYNEQFF. In DNA form, the CDR3 reads TGTGCCAGCAGTTTCGCAGGGGGCTCCTACAATGAGCAGTTCTTC.

The chain combines TRBV18 with TRBJ2-3, with D maybe TRBD2 (6 bases). The ends were cut back, 4 bases at V and 2 bases at J, with 10 bases in the middle. The CDR3 is 14 residues long. Germline V gene data show CDR1 as KGHSH and CDR2 as LQKENI. CDR3 coding DNA: TGTGCCAGCTCACAGACTAGGATCACAGATACGCAGTATTTT. Encoded protein: CASSQTRITDTQYF.

This chain joins TRBV4-3 and TRBJ1-2; D gene ambiguous. This CDR3 comprises 13 residues. Germline loops: CDR1 LGHNA, CDR2 YSLEER. Deletions cut 4 bases from V and 10 bases from J, with 16 bases between. The CDR3 DNA sequence: TGCGCCAGCAGCCGCTGGCTGAAGGAGGACTACACCTTC. Encoded protein: CASSRWLKEDYTF.

The rearrangement links TRBV4-1 to TRBJ2-7; D possibly corresponds to TRBD1 (6 bases). The V gene lost 2 bases and the J gene lost 2 bases, with 10 bases spanning the gap. Germline CDR1 reads MGHRA; CDR2 reads YSYEKL. The length of the CDR3 is 14 residues. This chain's CDR3 is CASSQTGPPYEQYF. The CDR3 nucleotides read TGCGCCAGCAGCCAAACAGGGCCGCCCTACGAGCAGTACTTC.

The rearrangement uses TRBV7-9 and TRBJ2-1; 15 bases fit TRBD2. V gave up 1 base and J gave up 7 bases; unmatched junction bases: 8. CDR1 is SEHNR, CDR2 FQNEAQ, per germline (reference sequence). There are 18 residues in the CDR3. CDR3 DNA sequence: TGTGCCAGCAGCTTAGTGGGACTAGCGGGAGGCACATGGAATGAGCAGTTCTTC. Translated: CASSLVGLAGGTWNEQFF.

The J gene is TRBJ1-5, the V gene TRBV6-6; TRBD1 aligns across 9 bases. This CDR3 is 16 amino acids long. In germline, CDR1 is MNHNY, CDR2 SVGAGI (reference sequence). V trimming: 5 bases; J trimming: 0 bases; junction bases outside the gene matches: 5. The CDR3 DNA reads as TGTGCCAGCAGTACCAGGACAGGGGCTAGCAATCAGCCCCAGCATTTT. Its protein product is CASSTRTGASNQPQHF.

This chain connects TRBV30 to TRBJ1-2; possibly TRBD1 for D (6 bases). V was cut by 2 bases and J by 1 base, with 8 bases left in between. The CDR3 consists of 13 residues. Per germline, CDR1 GTSNPN and CDR2 SVGIG (reference sequence). CDR3 nucleotides: TGTGCCTGGAGTAAGGACAGTAACTATGGCTACACCTTC. It yields the protein CAWSKDSNYGYTF. The full variable domain, its missing parts supplied by reference TRBV30 and TRBJ1-2, is SQTIHQWPATLVQPVGSPLSLECTVEGTSNPNLYWYRQAAGRGLQLLFYSVGIGQISSEVPQNLSASRPQDRQFILSSKKLLLSDSGFYLCAWSKDSNYGYTFGSGTRLTVV.

The CDR3 reads CASSAGQDKNYGYTF. CDR3 DNA: TGTGCCAGCAGCGCGGGACAGGACAAAAACTATGGCTACACCTTC. The chain joins TRBV21-1 to TRBJ1-2; the table's D gene call, TRBD1, was not cross checked with the DNA. TRBV21-1 is classified as a pseudogene. The CDR3 is made up of 15 amino acids.

The chain links TRBV14 to TRBJ2-5, with 13 bases identical to TRBD2. The CDR3 contains 16 residues. The V segment lost 4 bases and the J segment 2 bases; nucleotides outside the gene matches: 4. Germline V gives CDR1 SGHDN, CDR2 FVKESK. The CDR3 DNA is TGTGCCAGCAGCCTGTGGACTAGCGGGAGACAAGAGACCCAGTACTTC. Encoded protein: CASSLWTSGRQETQYF.

This clone showed up just a few times. The CDR3 nucleotides read TGTGCCAGCAGCGGTCCTACAGGGGGCGTTAATTCACCCCTCCACTTT. The encoded protein is CASSGPTGGVNSPLHF. The chain has TRBV9 and TRBJ1-6; 9 nucleotides line up with TRBD1. J gave up 6 bases and V 3 bases, and 7 bases lay outside the gene matches. The CDR3 is 16 residues long. The germline CDR1 and CDR2 sequences are SGDLS and YYNGEE.

The chain uses TRBV9 and TRBJ2-7, with 9 bases lining up with TRBD2. With 0 bases clipped from V and 4 bases from J, the junction kept 8 bases outside the gene matches. Germline lookup yields CDR1 SGDLS and CDR2 YYNGEE. CDR3 size: 16 residues. CDR3 DNA: TGTGCCAGCAGCGTAGGTGCGGGAGGGTCTCCGTACGAGCAGTACTTC. Translation: CASSVGAGGSPYEQYF.